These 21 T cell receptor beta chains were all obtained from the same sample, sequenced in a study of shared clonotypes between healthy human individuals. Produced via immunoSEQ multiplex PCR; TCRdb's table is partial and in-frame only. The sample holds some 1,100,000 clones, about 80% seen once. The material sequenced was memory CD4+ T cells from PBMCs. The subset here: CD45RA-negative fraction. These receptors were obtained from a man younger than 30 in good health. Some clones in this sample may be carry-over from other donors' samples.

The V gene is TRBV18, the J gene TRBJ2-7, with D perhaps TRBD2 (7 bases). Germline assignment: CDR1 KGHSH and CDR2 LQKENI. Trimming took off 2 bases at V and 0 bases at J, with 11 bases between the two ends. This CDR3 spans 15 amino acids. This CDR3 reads CASSPGGAISYEQYF. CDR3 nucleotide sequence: TGTGCCAGCTCACCAGGGGGGGCGATCTCCTACGAGCAGTACTTC.

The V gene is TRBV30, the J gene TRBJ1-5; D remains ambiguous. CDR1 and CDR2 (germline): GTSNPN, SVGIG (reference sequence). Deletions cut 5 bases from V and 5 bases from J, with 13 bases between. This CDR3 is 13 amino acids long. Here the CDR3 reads CAWALSAYQPQHF. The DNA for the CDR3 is TGTGCCTGGGCCTTATCGGCTTATCAGCCCCAGCATTTT.

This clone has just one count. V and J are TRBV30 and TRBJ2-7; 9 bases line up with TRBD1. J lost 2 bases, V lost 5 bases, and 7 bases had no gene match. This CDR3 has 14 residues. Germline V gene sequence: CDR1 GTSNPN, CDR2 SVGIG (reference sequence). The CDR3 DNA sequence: TGTGCCTGGGAACAGGGGGCTGGAACCTACGAGCAGTACTTC. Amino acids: CAWEQGAGTYEQYF.

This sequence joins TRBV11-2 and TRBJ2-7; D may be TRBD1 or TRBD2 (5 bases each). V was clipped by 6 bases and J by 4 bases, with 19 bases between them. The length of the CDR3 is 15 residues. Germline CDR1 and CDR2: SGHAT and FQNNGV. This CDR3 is CASSRQSGSFYEQYF. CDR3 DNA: TGTGCCAGCAGTAGACAGAGCGGCTCTTTTTACGAGCAGTACTTC.

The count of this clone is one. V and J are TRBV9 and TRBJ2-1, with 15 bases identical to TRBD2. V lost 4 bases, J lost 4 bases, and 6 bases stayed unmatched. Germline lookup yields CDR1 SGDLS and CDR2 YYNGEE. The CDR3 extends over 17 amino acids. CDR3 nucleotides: TGTGCCAGCAGCACCAGGACTAGCGGGAGGGAATACAATGAGCAGTTCTTC. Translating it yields CASSTRTSGREYNEQFF.

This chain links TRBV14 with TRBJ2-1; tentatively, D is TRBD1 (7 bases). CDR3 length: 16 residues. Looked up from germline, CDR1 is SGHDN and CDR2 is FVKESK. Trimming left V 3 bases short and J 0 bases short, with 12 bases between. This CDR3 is CASSQAGGSSYNEQFF. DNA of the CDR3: TGTGCCAGCAGCCAGGCAGGGGGGAGCTCCTACAATGAGCAGTTCTTC.

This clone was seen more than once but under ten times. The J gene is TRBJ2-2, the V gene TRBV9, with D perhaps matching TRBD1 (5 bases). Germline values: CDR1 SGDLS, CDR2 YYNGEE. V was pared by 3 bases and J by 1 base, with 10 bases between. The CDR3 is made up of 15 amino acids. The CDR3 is CASSAQGLNTGELFF. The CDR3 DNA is TGTGCCAGCAGCGCTCAGGGTTTGAACACCGGGGAGCTGTTTTTT.

CDR3 nucleotide sequence: TGTGCCAGCAGCACTAGGGAGCGAGGAACCTACGAGCAGTACTTC. This codes for CASSTRERGTYEQYF. This chain uses TRBV2 with TRBJ2-7, with D maybe TRBD2 (5 bases). Germline assignment: CDR1 SNHLY and CDR2 FYNNEI. Trimming left V 6 bases short and J 2 bases short, with 17 bases between. The CDR3 runs 15 residues.

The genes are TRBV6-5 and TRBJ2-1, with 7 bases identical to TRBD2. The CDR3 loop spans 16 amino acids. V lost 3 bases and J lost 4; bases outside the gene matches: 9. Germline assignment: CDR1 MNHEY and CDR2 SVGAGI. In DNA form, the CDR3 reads TGTGCCAGCAGTTATACGACTAGCATCCCATACAATGAGCAGTTCTTC. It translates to CASSYTTSIPYNEQFF.

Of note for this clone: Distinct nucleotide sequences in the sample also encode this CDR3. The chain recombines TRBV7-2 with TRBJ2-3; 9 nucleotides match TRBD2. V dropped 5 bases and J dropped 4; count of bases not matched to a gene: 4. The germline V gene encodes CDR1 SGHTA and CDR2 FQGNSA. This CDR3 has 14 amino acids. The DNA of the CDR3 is TGTGCCAGCAGCCTGGGACTAGCAGCAGATACGCAGTATTTT. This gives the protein CASSLGLAADTQYF. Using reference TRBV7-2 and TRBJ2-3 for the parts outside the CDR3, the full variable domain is GAGVSQSPSNKVTEKGKDVELRCDPISGHTALYWYRQSLGQGLEFLIYFQGNSAPDKSGLPSDRFSAERTGGSVSTLTIQRTQQEDSAVYLCASSLGLAADTQYFGPGTRLTVL.

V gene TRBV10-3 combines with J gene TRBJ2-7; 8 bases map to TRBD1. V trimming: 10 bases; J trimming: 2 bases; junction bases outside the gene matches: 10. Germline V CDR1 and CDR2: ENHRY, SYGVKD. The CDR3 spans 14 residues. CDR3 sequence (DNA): TGTGCCACCGCGCCGGGACAGGTAACCTACGAGCAGTACTTC. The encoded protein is CATAPGQVTYEQYF.

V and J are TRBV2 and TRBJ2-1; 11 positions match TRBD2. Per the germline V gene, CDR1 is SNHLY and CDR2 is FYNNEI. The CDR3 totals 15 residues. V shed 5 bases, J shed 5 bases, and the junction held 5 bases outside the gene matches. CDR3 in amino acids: CASSWTSGYDNEQFF. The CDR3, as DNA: TGTGCCAGCAGTTGGACTAGCGGGTATGACAATGAGCAGTTCTTC.

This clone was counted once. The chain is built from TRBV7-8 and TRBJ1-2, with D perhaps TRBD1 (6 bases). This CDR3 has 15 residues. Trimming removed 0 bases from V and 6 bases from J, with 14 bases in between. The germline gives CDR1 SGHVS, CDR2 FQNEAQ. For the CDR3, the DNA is TGTGCCAGCAGCTTAGCGAGAACAGGGAGGGATGGCTACACCTTC. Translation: CASSLARTGRDGYTF. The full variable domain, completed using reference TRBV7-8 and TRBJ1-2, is GAGVSQSPRYKVAKRGQDVALRCDPISGHVSLFWYQQALGQGPEFLTYFQNEAQLDKSGLPSDRFFAERPEGSVSTLKIQRTQQEDSAVYLCASSLARTGRDGYTFGSGTRLTVV.

CDR3 nucleotide sequence: TGCAGCGTGGAGGGACTAGCGGGAGACGGGCAGTTCTTC. The encoded protein is CSVEGLAGDGQFF. The chain is built from TRBV29-1 and TRBJ2-1; TRBD2 agrees at 14 bases. The CDR3 runs to 13 residues. Germline-derived CDR1 and CDR2 are SQVTM and ANQGSEA. The V segment lost 6 bases and the J segment 12 bases; nucleotides outside the gene matches: 7.

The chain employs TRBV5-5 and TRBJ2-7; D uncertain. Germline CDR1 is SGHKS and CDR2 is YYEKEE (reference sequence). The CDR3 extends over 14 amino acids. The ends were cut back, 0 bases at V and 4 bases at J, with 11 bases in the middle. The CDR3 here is CASSLGLFAYEQYF. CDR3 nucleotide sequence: TGTGCCAGCAGCTTGGGACTGTTCGCTTACGAGCAGTACTTC.

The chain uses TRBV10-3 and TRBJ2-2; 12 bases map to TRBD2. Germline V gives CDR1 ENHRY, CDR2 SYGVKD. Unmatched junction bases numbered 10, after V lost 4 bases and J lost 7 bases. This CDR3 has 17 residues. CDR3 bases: TGTGCCATCAGTGTCGTTCTAGCGGGAGGGCCCGGCGGGGAGCTGTTTTTT. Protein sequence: CAISVVLAGGPGGELFF.

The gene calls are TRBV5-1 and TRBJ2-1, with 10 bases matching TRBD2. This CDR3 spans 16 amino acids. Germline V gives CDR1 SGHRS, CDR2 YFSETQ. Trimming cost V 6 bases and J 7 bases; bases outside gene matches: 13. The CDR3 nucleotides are TGCGCCAGCACCTCGAACCCCCCAGCGGGAGGGAATGAGCAGTTCTTC. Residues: CASTSNPPAGGNEQFF.

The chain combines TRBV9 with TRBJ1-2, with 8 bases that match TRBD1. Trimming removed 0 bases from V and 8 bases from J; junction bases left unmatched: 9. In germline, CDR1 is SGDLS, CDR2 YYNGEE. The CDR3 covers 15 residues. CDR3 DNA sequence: TGTGCCAGCAGCGTAGAGGGCAGGGGGCGAGGCGGCTACACCTTC. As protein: CASSVEGRGRGGYTF. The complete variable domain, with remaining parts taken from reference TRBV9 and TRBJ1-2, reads DSGVTQTPKHLITATGQRVTLRCSPRSGDLSVYWYQQSLDQGLQFLIQYYNGEERAKGNILERFSAQQFPDLHSELNLSSLELGDSALYFCASSVEGRGRGGYTFGSGTRLTVV.

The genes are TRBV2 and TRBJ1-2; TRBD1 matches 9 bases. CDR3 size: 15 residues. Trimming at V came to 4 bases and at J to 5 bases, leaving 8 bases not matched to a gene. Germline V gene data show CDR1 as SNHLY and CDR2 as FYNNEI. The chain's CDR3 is CASSGPGQGGYGYTF. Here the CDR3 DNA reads TGTGCCAGCAGTGGCCCGGGACAGGGAGGATATGGCTACACCTTC. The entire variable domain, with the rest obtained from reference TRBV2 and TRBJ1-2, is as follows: EPEVTQTPSHQVTQMGQEVILRCVPISNHLYFYWYRQILGQKVEFLVSFYNNEISEKSEIFDDQFSVERPDGSNFTLKIRSTKLEDSAMYFCASSGPGQGGYGYTFGSGTRLTVV.

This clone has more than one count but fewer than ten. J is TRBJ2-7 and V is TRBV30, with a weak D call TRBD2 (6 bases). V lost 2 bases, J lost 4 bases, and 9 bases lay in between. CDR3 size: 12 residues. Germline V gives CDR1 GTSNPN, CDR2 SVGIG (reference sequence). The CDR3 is CAWSRRGYEQYF. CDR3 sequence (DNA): TGTGCCTGGAGTAGGAGGGGATACGAGCAGTACTTC.

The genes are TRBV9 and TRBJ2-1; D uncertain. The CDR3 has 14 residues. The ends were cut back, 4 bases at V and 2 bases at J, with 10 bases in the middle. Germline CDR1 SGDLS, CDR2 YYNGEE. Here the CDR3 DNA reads TGTGCCAGCAGCCCGGTTGGCCCCTACAATGAGCAGTTCTTC. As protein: CASSPVGPYNEQFF.